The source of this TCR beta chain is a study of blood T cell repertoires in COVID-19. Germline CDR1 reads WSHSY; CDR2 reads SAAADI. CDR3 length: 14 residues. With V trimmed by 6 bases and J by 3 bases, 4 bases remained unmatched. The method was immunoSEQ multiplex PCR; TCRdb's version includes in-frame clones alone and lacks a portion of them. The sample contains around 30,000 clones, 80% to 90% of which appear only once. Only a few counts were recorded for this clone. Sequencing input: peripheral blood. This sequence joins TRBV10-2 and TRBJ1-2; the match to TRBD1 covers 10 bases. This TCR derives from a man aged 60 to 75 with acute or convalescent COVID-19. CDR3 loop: CASRTGGNDYGYTF. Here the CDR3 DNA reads TGCGCCAGCAGGACAGGGGGCAATGACTATGGCTACACCTTC.